The T cell receptor beta chain described here comes from a study of T-cell reconstitution after alpha-beta-depleted transplantation in children. Preparation of the TCRbeta library involved a method that used unique molecular identifiers. TCRdb used MiXCR to reprocess the PCR reads, holding one entry per CDR3 protein. The repertoire consists of approximately 210,000 distinct CDR3 sequences, with more than 12% occurring once and the leading ten covering about 12%. V was shortened by 3 bases and J by 5 bases, with 13 bases between the two germline ends. This CDR3 is 14 amino acids long. This clonotype was picked up many times.

The receptor was derived from a human donor who donated a stem cell graft to a child with acute lymphoblastic leukemia. The V call is TRBV12-3 or TRBV12-4, the J call TRBJ1-1; possible D gene TRBD1, 6 bases. The source material was PBMCs from the stem cell graft donor, sampled from the stem cell graft. The CDR3 sequence: CASSLGPGETEAFF. The CDR3, as DNA: TGTGCCAGCAGTTTGGGCCCAGGGGAGACTGAAGCTTTCTTT.